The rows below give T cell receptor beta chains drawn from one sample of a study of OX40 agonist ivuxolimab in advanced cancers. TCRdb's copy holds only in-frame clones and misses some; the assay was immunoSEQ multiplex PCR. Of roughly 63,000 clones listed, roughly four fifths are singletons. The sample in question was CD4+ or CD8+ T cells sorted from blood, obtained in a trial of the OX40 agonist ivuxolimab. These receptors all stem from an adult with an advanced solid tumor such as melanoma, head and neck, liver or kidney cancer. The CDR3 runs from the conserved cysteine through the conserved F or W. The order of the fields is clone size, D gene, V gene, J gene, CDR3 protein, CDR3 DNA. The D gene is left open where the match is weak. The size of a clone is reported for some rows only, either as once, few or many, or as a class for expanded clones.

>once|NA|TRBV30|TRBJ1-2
CAWSGPALLYTF
TGTGCCTGGAGTGGGCCTGCTCTTCTCTACACCTTC
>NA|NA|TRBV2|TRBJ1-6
CASSRASSYNSPLHF
TGTGCCAGCAGCCGGGCGAGCTCCTATAATTCACCCCTCCACTTT
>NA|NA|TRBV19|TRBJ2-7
CASSSQVFSYEQYF
TGTGCCAGTAGTTCACAGGTGTTCTCCTACGAGCAGTACTTC
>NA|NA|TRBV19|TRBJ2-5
CASSPRGAETQYF
TGTGCCAGTAGTCCTCGGGGGGCAGAGACCCAGTACTTC
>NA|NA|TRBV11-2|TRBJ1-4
CASSSGALGNEKLFF
TGTGCCAGCAGCTCAGGGGCACTGGGGAATGAAAAACTGTTTTTT
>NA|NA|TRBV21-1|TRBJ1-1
CASSVRDRDTEAFF
TGTGCCAGCAGCGTCCGGGACAGGGACACTGAAGCTTTCTTT
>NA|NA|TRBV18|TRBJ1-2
CASSPPDRFVYGYTF
TGTGCCAGCTCACCTCCCGACAGGTTTGTTTATGGCTACACCTTC
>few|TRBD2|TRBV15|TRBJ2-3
CATSRDSGETGDTQYF
TGTGCCACCAGCAGAGATAGCGGGGAAACGGGAGATACGCAGTATTTT
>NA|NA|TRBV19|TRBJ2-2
CASREQGNTGELFF
TGTGCCAGTAGGGAGCAGGGTAACACCGGGGAGCTGTTTTTT
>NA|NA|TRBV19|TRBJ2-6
CASSIEKGTAGANVLTF
TGTGCCAGTAGTATAGAGAAGGGCACGGCTGGGGCCAACGTCCTGACTTTC
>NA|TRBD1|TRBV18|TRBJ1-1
CASSPTGQGNTEAFF
TGTGCCAGCTCACCAACCGGACAGGGGAACACTGAAGCTTTCTTT
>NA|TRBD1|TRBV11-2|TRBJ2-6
CASSLGQGKGASGANVLTF
TGTGCCAGCAGCTTAGGACAGGGAAAAGGGGCCTCTGGGGCCAACGTCCTGACTTTC
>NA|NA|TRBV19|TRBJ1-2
CASNPGPLFSYTF
TGTGCCAGTAATCCGGGACCCCTGTTTAGCTACACCTTC
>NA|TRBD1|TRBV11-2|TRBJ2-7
CASSAEPGQGWEQYF
TGTGCCAGCAGCGCCGAACCGGGACAGGGGTGGGAGCAGTACTTC
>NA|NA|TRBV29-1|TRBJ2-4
CSVEGLLAKNIQYF
TGCAGCGTTGAAGGACTCCTAGCCAAAAACATTCAGTACTTC
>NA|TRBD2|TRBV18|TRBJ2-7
CASSLGTGGEQYF
TGTGCCAGCTCACTCGGGACGGGGGGCGAGCAGTACTTC
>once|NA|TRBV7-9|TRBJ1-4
CASSRSGSTNEKLFF
TGTGCCAGCAGCCGCTCCGGGTCGACTAATGAAAAACTGTTTTTT
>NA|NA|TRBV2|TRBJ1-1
CASSVQGDTEAFF
TGTGCCAGCAGTGTTCAAGGGGACACTGAAGCTTTCTTT
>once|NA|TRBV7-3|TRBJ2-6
CASSLRSGSGANVLTF
TGTGCCAGCAGCTTAAGGTCAGGGTCTGGGGCCAACGTCCTGACTTTC
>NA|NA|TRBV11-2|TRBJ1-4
CASSPGSNEKLFF
TGTGCCAGCAGCCCGGGGTCTAATGAAAAACTGTTTTTT
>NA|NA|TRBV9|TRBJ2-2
CASRWGEISTGELFF
TGTGCCAGCAGATGGGGGGAAATCTCGACCGGGGAGCTGTTTTTT
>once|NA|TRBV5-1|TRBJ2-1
CASSFGSGGNEQFF
TGCGCCAGCAGCTTCGGTTCTGGAGGGAATGAGCAGTTCTTC
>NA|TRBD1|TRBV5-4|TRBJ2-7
CASSAGTGGFYEQYF
TGTGCCAGCAGCGCCGGGACAGGGGGCTTCTACGAGCAGTACTTC
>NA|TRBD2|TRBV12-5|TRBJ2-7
CASDLREGTYYYEQYF
TGTGCTAGTGACCTGAGGGAGGGGACCTACTACTACGAGCAGTACTTC
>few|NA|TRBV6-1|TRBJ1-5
CASDLLGQPQHF
TGTGCCAGCGACCTACTTGGGCAGCCCCAGCATTTT
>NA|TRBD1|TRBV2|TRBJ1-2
CASSGGQGEGYTF
TGTGCCAGCAGCGGGGGACAGGGGGAGGGCTACACCTTC
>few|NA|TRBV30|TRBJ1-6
CAWSVPPWTLHF
TGTGCCTGGAGTGTCCCCCCCTGGACCCTCCACTTT
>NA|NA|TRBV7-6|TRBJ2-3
CASSLQGGVAADTQYF
TGTGCCAGCAGCCTCCAGGGCGGGGTAGCCGCAGATACGCAGTATTTT
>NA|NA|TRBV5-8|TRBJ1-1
CASSLYAEAFF
TGTGCCAGCAGCTTGTACGCTGAAGCTTTCTTT
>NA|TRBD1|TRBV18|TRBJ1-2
CASRTGPNYGYTF
TGTGCCAGCCGGACAGGCCCTAACTATGGCTACACCTTC
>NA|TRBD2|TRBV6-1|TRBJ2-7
CASSEYYGGTSSYEQYF
TGTGCCAGCAGTGAATACTATGGGGGGACTAGCTCTTACGAGCAGTACTTC
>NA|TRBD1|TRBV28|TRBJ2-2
CASRGQGLGGELFF
TGTGCCAGCAGGGGACAGGGGTTAGGAGGGGAGCTGTTTTTT
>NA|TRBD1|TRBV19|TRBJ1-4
CASETGTNEKLFF
TGTGCCAGTGAGACAGGGACTAATGAAAAACTGTTTTTT
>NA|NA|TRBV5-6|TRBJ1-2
CASRVGAELYGYTF
TGTGCCAGCAGAGTCGGGGCAGAGCTATATGGCTACACCTTC
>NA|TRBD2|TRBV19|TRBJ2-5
CASSITSGPQETQYF
TGTGCCAGTAGTATTACTAGCGGGCCTCAAGAGACCCAGTACTTC
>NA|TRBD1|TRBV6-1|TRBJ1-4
CASSGYGTADNEKLFF
TGTGCCAGCAGTGGTTACGGGACAGCCGACAATGAAAAACTGTTTTTT
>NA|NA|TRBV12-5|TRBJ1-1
CASLRGMNTEAFF
TGTGCTAGTCTCCGGGGGATGAACACTGAAGCTTTCTTT
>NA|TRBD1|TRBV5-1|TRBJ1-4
CASSLQGNRGEKLFF
TGCGCCAGCAGCTTACAGGGGAATCGGGGTGAAAAACTGTTTTTT
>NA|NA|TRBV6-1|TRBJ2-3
CASSESARAGDTQYF
TGTGCCAGCAGTGAATCCGCCAGGGCGGGAGATACGCAGTATTTT
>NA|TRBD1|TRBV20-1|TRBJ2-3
CTPGGTDTQYF
TGCACACCAGGGGGAACAGATACGCAGTATTTT
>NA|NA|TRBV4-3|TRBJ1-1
CASSQGGGWAFF
TGCGCCAGCAGCCAAGGAGGCGGCTGGGCTTTCTTT
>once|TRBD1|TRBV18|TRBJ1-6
CASSQAGGSPLHF
TGTGCCAGCTCACAGGCAGGGGGTTCACCCCTCCACTTT
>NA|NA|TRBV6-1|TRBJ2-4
CASSEVWGNIQYF
TGTGCCAGCAGTGAAGTATGGGGAAACATTCAGTACTTC
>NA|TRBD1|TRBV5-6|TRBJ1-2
CASSLGQGAGYGYTF
TGTGCCAGCAGCTTGGGGCAGGGGGCAGGCTATGGCTACACCTTC
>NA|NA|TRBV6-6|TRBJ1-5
CASSIGTLGQPQHF
TGTGCCAGCAGCATAGGGACCCTGGGGCAGCCCCAGCATTTT
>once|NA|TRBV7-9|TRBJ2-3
CASSLRADTQYF
TGTGCCAGCAGCTTACGGGCAGATACGCAGTATTTT
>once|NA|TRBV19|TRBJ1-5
CASSIGQLEGQPQHF
TGTGCCAGTAGTATTGGGCAGCTAGAGGGGCAGCCCCAGCATTTT
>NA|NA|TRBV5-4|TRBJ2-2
CASSPGGRAGELFF
TGTGCCAGCAGCCCAGGGGGGCGGGCCGGGGAGCTGTTTTTT
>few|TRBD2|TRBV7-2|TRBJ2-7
CASSEGLAGASYEQYF
TGTGCCAGCAGCGAGGGACTAGCGGGGGCCTCCTACGAGCAGTACTTC
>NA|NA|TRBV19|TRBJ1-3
CASIPGRSGNTIYF
TGTGCCAGTATCCCGGGGCGATCTGGAAACACCATATATTTT
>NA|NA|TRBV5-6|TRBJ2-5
CASSSPYPGGQETQYF
TGTGCCAGCAGCTCGCCCTACCCGGGCGGCCAAGAGACCCAGTACTTC
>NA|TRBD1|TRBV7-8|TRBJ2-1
CASSPRQGRRNEQFF
TGTGCCAGCAGCCCCCGACAGGGGCGCAGGAATGAGCAGTTCTTC
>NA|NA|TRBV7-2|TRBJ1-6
CASSSESSYNSPLHF
TGTGCCAGCAGCTCAGAGAGCTCCTATAATTCACCCCTCCACTTT
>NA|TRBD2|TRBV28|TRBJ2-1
CASSLGGGDNEQFF
TGTGCCAGCAGTTTAGGCGGGGGGGATAATGAGCAGTTCTTC
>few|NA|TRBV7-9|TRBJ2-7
CASSSGDRAGYF
TGTGCCAGCAGCTCCGGCGACCGGGCCGGGTACTTC
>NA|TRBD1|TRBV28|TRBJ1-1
CASSPWTGGAGTEAFF
TGTGCCAGCAGTCCTTGGACAGGGGGCGCAGGTACTGAAGCTTTCTTT